Following are 16 T cell receptor beta chains from one sample sequenced in a study of T cells after yellow fever vaccination. TCRdb re-derived calls from the 5' RACE reads in MiXCR, one entry per CDR3 protein. The sample has approximately 260,000 distinct CDR3 sequences; under 15% are singletons. This specimen was CD4+ T cells sorted from PBMCs, taken 45 days after the yellow fever booster vaccination. The receptors come from a man between 25 and 39 years old who received the YFV17D yellow fever vaccine.

CDR3 residues: CATSSNGVDFPETQYF. In DNA, the CDR3 is TGTGCCACCAGCTCTAATGGGGTAGACTTCCCAGAGACCCAGTACTTC. V and J are TRBV15 and TRBJ2-5; D ambiguous. Trimming took off 5 bases at V and 4 bases at J, with 20 bases between the two ends. CDR3 size: 16 residues. CDR1 is LNHNV and CDR2 is YYDKDF in the germline V gene (reference sequence).

The J gene is TRBJ2-3, the V gene TRBV7-2; D ambiguous. The CDR3 is 13 amino acids. Trimming left V 6 bases short and J 0 bases short, with 7 bases between. Germline V gene lookup returns CDR1 SGHTA and CDR2 FQGNSA. The CDR3 bases are TGTGCCAGCAGGAGGAGTAGCACAGATACGCAGTATTTT. Amino acids: CASRRSSTDTQYF. Based on the CDR3 plus reference TRBV7-2 and TRBJ2-3, the full variable domain is GAGVSQSPSNKVTEKGKDVELRCDPISGHTALYWYRQSLGQGLEFLIYFQGNSAPDKSGLPSDRFSAERTGGSVSTLTIQRTQQEDSAVYLCASRRSSTDTQYFGPGTRLTVL.

The chain combines TRBV5-4 with TRBJ2-2; D not certain. Trimming took off 0 bases at V and 2 bases at J, with 11 bases between the two ends. Germline V gene lookup returns CDR1 SGHNT and CDR2 YYREEE (reference sequence). This CDR3 region has 16 residues. The CDR3 DNA follows: TGTGCCAGCAGCTTGGGGTTCAGCCCCAACACCGGGGAGCTGTTTTTT. Protein: CASSLGFSPNTGELFF. Variable domain in full (rest from reference TRBV5-4 and TRBJ2-2): ETGVTQSPTHLIKTRGQQVTLRCSSQSGHNTVSWYQQALGQGPQFIFQYYREEENGRGNFPPRFSGLQFPNYSSELNVNALELDDSALYLCASSLGFSPNTGELFFGEGSRLTVL.

This clonotype was counted between two and nine times. V is TRBV20-1 and J is TRBJ1-4, with D possibly TRBD1 on 5 matching bases. The CDR3 has 13 residues. Deletions cut 6 bases from V and 7 bases from J, with 15 bases between. Germline V gene data show CDR1 as DFQATT and CDR2 as SNEGSKA (reference sequence). Written as DNA, the CDR3 is TGCAGTGCGAGCGGGGGGTTAACTGAAAAACTGTTTTTT. Translated, it gives CSASGGLTEKLFF.

The chain couples TRBV9 to TRBJ2-3, with D perhaps matching TRBD2 (6 bases). The ends were cut back, 1 base at V and 3 bases at J, with 12 bases in the middle. Per the germline V gene, CDR1 is SGDLS and CDR2 is YYNGEE. CDR3 size: 15 residues. CDR3 nucleotides: TGTGCCAGCAGCGTATCCCCGGGAGTTACAGATACGCAGTATTTT. It yields the protein CASSVSPGVTDTQYF.

In this sample, this clonotype turned up a few times. This chain links TRBV27 with TRBJ2-7, with 9 bases that match TRBD1. Looked up from germline, CDR1 is MNHEY and CDR2 is SMNVEV (reference sequence). V shed 5 bases and J 0 bases; nucleotides not matched to a gene: 5. There are 15 residues in the CDR3. This CDR3 reads CASSPWDRVSYEQYF. DNA for the CDR3: TGTGCCAGCAGTCCATGGGACAGGGTCTCCTACGAGCAGTACTTC.

This clonotype was seen a handful of times. The chain carries TRBV6-1 and TRBJ2-7; 7 nucleotides agree with TRBD2. The junction had 10 bases not matched to a gene; V was cut back by 6 bases and J by 5 bases. The CDR3 contains 14 residues. Germline CDR1 and CDR2: MNHNS and SASEGT. Written as DNA, the CDR3 is TGTGCCAGCAGGTGGGGGAGGGAGCGCGACGAGCAGTACTTC. It specifies CASRWGRERDEQYF.

The chain employs TRBV20-1 and TRBJ2-3, with 9 bases aligning to TRBD1. The length of the CDR3 is 14 residues. CDR1 is DFQATT and CDR2 is SNEGSKA in the germline V gene (reference sequence). V was pared by 4 bases and J by 2 bases, with 4 bases of the junction left unmatched. The CDR3 loop is CSATGQGHTDTQYF. In nucleotides, the CDR3 is TGCAGTGCTACCGGACAGGGGCACACAGATACGCAGTATTTT.

Only a few counts were recorded for this clonotype. This chain uses TRBV6-1 with TRBJ1-4; TRBD1 is a possible D gene (6 bases). CDR3 size: 15 residues. CDR1 is MNHNS and CDR2 is SASEGT in the germline V gene. Trimming removed 7 bases at V and 6 bases at J, with 18 bases between. The CDR3, as DNA: TGTGCCAGCAAATCCAACAGGGAGTGGGATGAAAAACTGTTTTTT. This gives the protein CASKSNREWDEKLFF.

The CDR3 DNA is TGTGCCAGCAGCATAGGACACGTTCAAGAGACCCAGTACTTC. This translates into CASSIGHVQETQYF. The chain links TRBV5-4 to TRBJ2-5; D is perhaps TRBD1 (5 bases). V lost 4 bases, J lost 2 bases, and 12 bases lay in between. The CDR3 length is 14 residues. Germline-derived CDR1 and CDR2 are SGHNT and YYREEE (reference sequence).

J is TRBJ2-3 and V is TRBV20-1; the match to TRBD2 covers 9 bases. CDR1 and CDR2 (germline): DFQATT, SNEGSKA (reference sequence). The CDR3 consists of 14 residues. With V trimmed by 5 bases and J by 5 bases, 8 bases remained unmatched. CDR3 in amino acids: CSALGSGSGDTQYF. The CDR3 DNA reads TGCAGTGCTCTAGGTAGCGGGAGTGGAGATACGCAGTATTTT.

V and J are TRBV5-1 and TRBJ2-7, with 14 bases matching TRBD2. Trimming removed 3 bases from V and 5 bases from J; junction bases left unmatched: 7. The CDR3 contains 16 residues. CDR1 SGHRS and CDR2 YFSETQ come from the germline V gene. The CDR3 nucleotides are TGCGCCAGCAGCTCCGGGACTAGCGGGAGAGCAAACGAGCAGTACTTC. As protein: CASSSGTSGRANEQYF.

This clonotype has just a few counts. CDR3 sequence: CASSSQGITYEQYF. The CDR3, as DNA: TGTGCCAGCAGCTCACAGGGAATTACCTACGAGCAGTACTTC. The rearrangement uses TRBV7-2 and TRBJ2-7; perhaps TRBD1 as D (6 bases). In germline, CDR1 is SGHTA, CDR2 FQGNSA. Trimming pared 4 bases from V and 2 bases from J, leaving 12 bases between. The CDR3 is 14 amino acids.

The chain uses TRBV11-3 and TRBJ2-7, with a tentative D call TRBD2 (6 bases). V was shortened by 5 bases and J by 0 bases, with 11 bases between the two germline ends. Germline V gene data show CDR1 as SGHNT and CDR2 as YENEEA. CDR3 size: 14 residues. This chain's CDR3 is CASSPSGFSYEQYF. Here the CDR3 DNA reads TGTGCCAGCAGCCCCAGCGGGTTCTCCTACGAGCAGTACTTC.

The chain joins TRBV6-1 to TRBJ1-2; D is undetermined. The germline CDR1 and CDR2 sequences are MNHNS and SASEGT. This CDR3 spans 14 amino acids. V lost 1 base, J lost 5 bases, and 11 bases lay in between. Here the CDR3 reads CASSEDSQIYGYTF. In nucleotides, the CDR3 is TGTGCCAGCAGTGAAGACTCCCAAATATATGGCTACACCTTC.

This clonotype was counted between two and nine times. This sequence joins TRBV6-5 and TRBJ2-7; D gene uncertain. V was pared by 0 bases and J by 0 bases, with 12 bases between. From germline, CDR1 is MNHEY and CDR2 SVGAGI. This CDR3 has 16 amino acids. CDR3 region: CASSYSTVRSSYEQYF. CDR3 DNA: TGTGCCAGCAGTTACTCGACGGTTAGGAGCTCCTACGAGCAGTACTTC.